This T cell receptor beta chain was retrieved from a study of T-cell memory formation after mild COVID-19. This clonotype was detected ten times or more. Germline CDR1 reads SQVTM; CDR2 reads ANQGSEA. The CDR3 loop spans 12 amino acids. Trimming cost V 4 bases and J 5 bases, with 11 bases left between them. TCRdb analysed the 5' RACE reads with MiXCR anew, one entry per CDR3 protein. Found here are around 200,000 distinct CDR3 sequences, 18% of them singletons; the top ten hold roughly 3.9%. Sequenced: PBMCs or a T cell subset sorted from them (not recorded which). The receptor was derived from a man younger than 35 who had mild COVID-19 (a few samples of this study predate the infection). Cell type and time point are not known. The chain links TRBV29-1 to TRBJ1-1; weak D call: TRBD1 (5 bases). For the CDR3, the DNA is TGCAGCGTTGGTCAGGGAGATACTGAAGCTTTCTTT. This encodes CSVGQGDTEAFF.